This is a list of T cell receptor beta chains from one sample in a study of T cells after yellow fever vaccination. MiXCR, run by TCRdb on the 5' RACE reads, gives a single entry per CDR3 protein. The sample lists 500,000 to 650,000 distinct CDR3 sequences, around an eighth occurring once. Sequenced material: PBMCs, taken on the day of the yellow fever booster vaccination. The receptor set was obtained from a young man who received the YFV17D yellow fever vaccine. Both conserved end residues are part of each CDR3. The D gene is left open where the match is weak. The size of a clone is reported for some rows only, either as once, few or many, or as a class for expanded clones.

j_call clone_size v_call d_call cdr3_aa cdr3_nt
TRBJ2-7 . TRBV2 TRBD1 CASRGQGVGEQYF TGTGCCAGCAGGGGACAGGGGGTAGGTGAGCAGTACTTC
TRBJ2-1 . TRBV20-1 TRBD1 CSASSWTGPNEQFF TGCAGTGCTAGTTCCTGGACAGGGCCCAATGAGCAGTTCTTC
TRBJ2-1 . TRBV6-2/TRBV6-3 TRBD2 CASKTRDRVSGRAFYNEQFF TGTGCCAGCAAAACCCGGGACAGGGTTAGCGGGAGGGCCTTCTACAATGAGCAGTTCTTC
TRBJ2-1 many TRBV18 . CASSPQADGEQFF TGTGCCAGCTCACCACAGGCGGACGGTGAGCAGTTCTTC
TRBJ1-1 few TRBV7-2 . CASRKTVHTEAFF TGTGCCAGCAGGAAGACAGTGCACACTGAAGCTTTCTTT
TRBJ1-6 . TRBV12-3/TRBV12-4 . CASSPVRLGTGSPLHF TGTGCCAGCAGCCCAGTGAGACTAGGGACCGGTTCACCCCTCCACTTT
TRBJ2-3 few TRBV7-2 . CASSLPTRKDTQYF TGTGCCAGCAGCCTCCCGACTAGAAAGGATACGCAGTATTTT
TRBJ1-1 few TRBV12-3/TRBV12-4 . CASRHNGGTEAFF TGTGCCAGCAGACACAACGGAGGCACTGAAGCTTTCTTT
TRBJ2-4 few TRBV5-6 . CASSPPRVENIQYF TGTGCCAGCAGCCCCCCAAGGGTAGAAAACATTCAGTACTTC
TRBJ2-3 few TRBV4-1 . CASSQERGSAKPPDTQYF TGCGCCAGCAGCCAAGAAAGGGGATCGGCTAAGCCCCCGGATACGCAGTATTTT
TRBJ2-7 many TRBV7-9 . CASSLVGRSYEQYF TGTGCCAGCAGCTTGGTCGGGCGCTCCTACGAGCAGTACTTC
TRBJ2-3 few TRBV7-9 . CASSLTPTGQYTDTQYF TGTGCCAGCAGCTTAACCCCAACCGGACAGTACACAGATACGCAGTATTTT
TRBJ1-1 many TRBV7-9 . CASSPGTASEAFF TGTGCCAGCAGCCCGGGGACTGCCTCTGAAGCTTTCTTT
TRBJ2-7 few TRBV20-1 . CSARDLGAGSYEQYF TGCAGTGCTAGAGATCTAGGGGCAGGTTCCTACGAGCAGTACTTC
TRBJ2-1 few TRBV7-2 . CASSPHPRYEQFF TGTGCCAGCAGTCCGCACCCTCGATATGAGCAGTTCTTC
TRBJ1-1 few TRBV12-3/TRBV12-4 . CASSFNLVEIAFF TGTGCCAGCAGTTTTAATTTGGTGGAGATCGCTTTCTTT
TRBJ2-7 many TRBV4-2 . CASSQDVRELPYEQYF TGTGCCAGCAGCCAAGATGTCCGGGAGTTACCGTACGAGCAGTACTTC
TRBJ2-1 . TRBV5-4 TRBD2 CASSDQAGGSYNEQFF TGTGCCAGCAGTGACCAGGCGGGAGGGTCCTACAATGAGCAGTTCTTC
TRBJ2-7 many TRBV7-2 TRBD1 CASSFPGTGVSPLEQYF TGTGCCAGCAGCTTCCCCGGGACAGGGGTCAGCCCCCTCGAGCAGTACTTC
TRBJ2-1 . TRBV18 TRBD2 CASSPPAGGSNEQFF TGTGCCAGCTCACCACCGGCGGGAGGTAGCAATGAGCAGTTCTTC
TRBJ2-3 . TRBV7-2 . CASSLFGATDTQYF TGTGCCAGCAGCTTATTCGGCGCGACAGATACGCAGTATTTT
TRBJ1-4 few TRBV7-2 . CASSLSELNEKLFF TGTGCCAGCAGCTTATCAGAGCTAAATGAAAAACTGTTTTTT
TRBJ1-4 few TRBV6-1 . CASSERGIEKLFF TGTGCCAGCAGTGAAAGGGGGATTGAAAAACTGTTTTTT
TRBJ1-5 few TRBV20-1 TRBD1 CSARRQGNQPQHF TGCAGTGCTAGACGACAGGGAAATCAGCCCCAGCATTTT
TRBJ2-7 . TRBV25-1 . CASSEIDPPEQYF TGTGCCAGCAGTGAAATTGACCCCCCCGAGCAGTACTTC
TRBJ1-2 . TRBV7-2 . CASSLARLQASYGYTF TGTGCCAGCAGCTTAGCCCGGTTGCAGGCCTCCTATGGCTACACCTTC
TRBJ2-5 few TRBV29-1 TRBD1 CSVARGETQYF TGCAGCGTTGCCAGGGGGGAGACCCAGTACTTC
TRBJ1-6 . TRBV11-2 . CASSHERSPLHF TGTGCCAGCAGCCACGAGCGTTCACCCCTCCACTTT
TRBJ1-4 . TRBV7-2 . CASSFDRRSKLFF TGTGCCAGCAGCTTCGACAGGAGATCAAAACTGTTTTTT
TRBJ2-7 many TRBV4-3 . CASSQEEAAGSYEQYF TGCGCCAGCAGCCAAGAGGAGGCGGCCGGCTCCTACGAGCAGTACTTC
TRBJ2-7 few TRBV5-1 TRBD1 CASTSTGGPHEQYF TGCGCCAGCACCTCGACAGGGGGACCCCACGAGCAGTACTTC
TRBJ2-1 few TRBV4-2 TRBD2 CASSQDSGRLYNEQFF TGTGCCAGCAGCCAAGATAGCGGGAGGCTCTACAATGAGCAGTTCTTC
TRBJ1-5 . TRBV5-4 . CASSSAVGQPQHF TGTGCCAGCAGCTCCGCAGTTGGTCAGCCCCAGCATTTT
TRBJ2-1 . TRBV15 TRBD2 CATSRDPGGYNEQFF TGTGCCACCAGCAGAGACCCGGGAGGGTACAATGAGCAGTTCTTC
TRBJ1-1 many TRBV5-1 . CASSLVVGKAEAFF TGCGCCAGCAGCTTGGTTGTAGGGAAGGCTGAAGCTTTCTTT
TRBJ2-2 few TRBV4-3 . CASSQDYTGELFF TGCGCCAGCAGCCAAGATTACACCGGGGAGCTGTTTTTT
TRBJ2-2 many TRBV4-2 TRBD1 CASSTDRDRYTGELFF TGTGCCAGCAGCACCGACAGGGATAGGTACACCGGGGAGCTGTTTTTT
TRBJ2-2 few TRBV4-1 . CASSHPGTGELFF TGCGCCAGCAGCCACCCGGGCACCGGGGAGCTGTTTTTT
TRBJ1-5 many TRBV20-1 . CSASSPGGQPQHF TGCAGTGCTAGTTCGCCCGGAGGTCAGCCCCAGCATTTT
TRBJ2-5 many TRBV11-2 . CASSLWTEETQYF TGTGCCAGCAGCCTATGGACAGAAGAGACCCAGTACTTC
TRBJ2-3 . TRBV6-2/TRBV6-3 . CASSYVRDTQYF TGTGCCAGCAGTTACGTCCGAGATACGCAGTATTTT
TRBJ2-3 few TRBV4-3 . CAGPGPARLTQYF TGCGCCGGACCGGGCCCAGCGAGGCTTACGCAGTATTTT
TRBJ2-1 few TRBV5-6 . CASSMRSGQGDEQFF TGTGCCAGCAGCATGAGGTCGGGCCAGGGCGATGAGCAGTTCTTC
TRBJ1-5 few TRBV19 . CASSTPPQHF TGTGCCAGTAGTACTCCGCCCCAGCATTTT
TRBJ2-1 . TRBV18 TRBD2 CASRSLGREASEQFF TGTGCCAGCCGCAGTCTCGGGAGGGAGGCTTCTGAGCAGTTCTTC
TRBJ2-7 many TRBV5-1 TRBD2 CASSLSLAGVYEQYF TGCGCCAGCAGCTTGAGTCTAGCGGGAGTCTACGAGCAGTACTTC
TRBJ2-7 many TRBV5-1 . CASSLGRGDEQYF TGCGCCAGCAGCTTGGGCAGGGGAGACGAGCAGTACTTC
TRBJ1-2 few TRBV7-3 TRBD1 CASSRGRGLAGYTF TGTGCCAGCAGTAGGGGCAGGGGGCTGGCTGGCTACACCTTC
TRBJ2-3 few TRBV7-9 TRBD2 CASSQKLREYQDTQYF TGTGCCAGCAGCCAGAAGTTGCGGGAGTACCAAGATACGCAGTATTTT
TRBJ2-1 few TRBV4-3 TRBD2 CASSQEEPSSGSNEQFF TGCGCCAGCAGCCAAGAAGAACCATCTAGCGGGAGCAATGAGCAGTTCTTC
TRBJ1-1 few TRBV19 . CASSIEDWGTEAFF TGTGCCAGTAGTATAGAGGATTGGGGCACTGAAGCTTTCTTT
TRBJ2-7 . TRBV7-2 . CASSLFETGLYEQYF TGTGCCAGCAGCTTATTCGAGACAGGACTTTACGAGCAGTACTTC
TRBJ2-5 few TRBV24-1 . CATSDSSVGAQETQYF TGTGCCACCAGTGATTCCTCGGTTGGGGCCCAAGAGACCCAGTACTTC
TRBJ2-7 . TRBV20-1 TRBD2 CSATQRETYEQYF TGCAGTGCTACCCAGCGGGAAACCTACGAGCAGTACTTC
TRBJ2-3 . TRBV5-4 TRBD2 CASSPGTVAGGRDTQYF TGTGCCAGCAGCCCAGGGACGGTAGCGGGAGGGCGAGATACGCAGTATTTT
TRBJ1-5 . TRBV20-1 . CSARADGLQVGQPQHF TGCAGTGCTAGAGCCGATGGGCTCCAGGTAGGCCAGCCCCAGCATTTT
TRBJ1-2 . TRBV6-5 . CASSDPTNYGYTF TGTGCCAGCAGTGACCCAACTAACTATGGCTACACCTTC
TRBJ2-2 . TRBV4-3 . CASSQDWAGVGELFF TGCGCCAGCAGCCAAGATTGGGCGGGCGTAGGGGAGCTGTTTTTT
TRBJ2-2 once TRBV12-3/TRBV12-4 TRBD2 CASSFLAGVGLNTGELFF TGTGCCAGCAGTTTCTTAGCGGGAGTGGGCCTAAACACCGGGGAGCTGTTTTTT